This TCR beta chain was recorded in a study of blood T cell repertoires in COVID-19. Whole-study context: Sources were T cells, B-cell-depleted T cells, or PBMCs; the material itself was cDNA or gDNA.

This clone was detected once. This CDR3 is 16 amino acids long. Looked up from germline, CDR1 is MNHEY and CDR2 is SVGEGT. Trimming at V came to 5 bases and at J to 6 bases, leaving 13 bases not matched to a gene. Original handling: Reference gene primer amplification yielded estimated nucleated cell counts. Assay used: immunoSEQ multiplex PCR; TCRdb lists only in-frame clones, some missing. V and J calls plus clone size are reproduced from that table; the DNA served to infer D and trimming. This sample has roughly 70,000 clones, with around 87% found just once. The source of this sequence is a man aged 50 or older with active COVID-19. Sequencing was performed on peripheral blood. The genes are TRBV6-2 or TRBV6-3 and TRBJ2-1; TRBD2 matches at 7 bases. CDR3: CASSPLVSSGPNEQFF. CDR3 DNA: TGTGCCAGCAGTCCGCTAGTGAGTAGCGGGCCCAATGAGCAGTTCTTC.